A few counts support the clone carrying this TCR beta chain. Its antigen is still unknown. As it was prepared, the TCRbeta library received unique molecular identifiers. TCRdb independently ran MiXCR on the PCR reads; one entry per CDR3 protein. The sample holds hundreds of thousands of distinct CDR3 sequences, 15% to 20% seen once. The CDR3 runs 16 residues. CDR1 is SGHRS, CDR2 YFSETQ, per germline. Trimming removed 4 bases from V and 6 bases from J; junction bases left unmatched: 14. This entry is derived from a study of T-cell reconstitution after alpha-beta-depleted transplantation in children. Whole-study findings and limits: There were some patients whose high TCRbeta diversity at day 60 came from surviving recipient T cells and thymic progenitors. Expanded graft clones numbering several hundred reportedly gave rise to alpha-beta T cells about two months after transplant. Hyperexpanded clones declined; after one year, newly produced T cells mostly supplied diversity.

The source of this sequence is a boy in the first two years of life who had a stem cell transplant for Wiskott-Aldrich syndrome, so the T cells may come from the graft donor. The V call is TRBV5-1, the J call TRBJ2-3, with 7 nucleotides matching TRBD1. The source material was PBMCs, mostly from graft donor cells, sampled 360 days after TCRalphabeta/CD19-depleted stem cell transplant. CDR3: CASSLGQLKQADTQYF. CDR3 DNA: TGCGCCAGCAGCCTGGGACAGCTGAAACAAGCTGATACGCAGTATTTT. The full variable domain, its missing parts supplied by reference TRBV5-1 and TRBJ2-3, is KAGVTQTPRYLIKTRGQQVTLSCSPISGHRSVSWYQQTPGQGLQFLFEYFSETQRNKGNFPGRFSGRQFSNSRSEMNVSTLELGDSALYLCASSLGQLKQADTQYFGPGTRLTVL.